The entry below gives a single T cell receptor beta chain sequence along with its context. Its specificity is unknown. Germline-derived CDR1 and CDR2 are LNHDA and SQIVND (reference sequence). The CDR3 loop spans 14 amino acids. V shed 4 bases, J shed 4 bases, and the junction held 3 bases outside the gene matches. Clones were sequenced by immunoSEQ multiplex PCR, and TCRdb holds only the in-frame ones, with some missing. The repertoire has roughly 20,000 clones, roughly 84% of them found once; the top ten carry more than 25%. Treatment defined: AdE1-LMPpoly-expanded autologous EBV-specific T-cell therapy followed by anti-PD-1 nivolumab. This entry comes from a study of EBV T-cell therapy then PD-1 blockade in nasopharyngeal carcinoma.

The chain couples TRBV19 to TRBJ2-7; 11 bases fit TRBD1. The sample consisted of CD8+ T cells from blood, taken around day 35 from a patient whose treatment included autologous EBV-specific T cells and nivolumab. The clonotype comes from a man aged 40-49 years with nasopharyngeal carcinoma. CDR3 DNA: TGTGCCAGTAGTACCGGACAGGGGGCGTACGAGCAGTACTTC. This codes for CASSTGQGAYEQYF.